One and the same sample provided the 10 T cell receptor beta chains below, sequenced in a study of blood T cell repertoires in COVID-19. Sequencing used immunoSEQ multiplex PCR; TCRdb keeps in-frame clones, though not all of them. The table has roughly 250,000 clones, around 87% seen once. The sample taken for sequencing was peripheral blood. The receptors derive from a woman aged 50 to 60 with acute or convalescent COVID-19.

The chain combines TRBV6-5 with TRBJ2-3; TRBD2 is a possible D gene (5 bases). Germline V lookup: CDR1 MNHEY, CDR2 SVGAGI. The germline V and J ends were trimmed by 2 bases and 3 bases, with 9 bases remaining between them. CDR3 size: 14 residues. CDR3 coding DNA: TGTGCCAGCAGTTACGAGGGTAGGACAGATACGCAGTATTTT. It encodes CASSYEGRTDTQYF.

The chain couples TRBV9 to TRBJ1-2, with a tentative D call TRBD1 (5 bases). The germline CDR1 and CDR2 sequences are SGDLS and YYNGEE. There are 15 residues in the CDR3. Trimming pared 4 bases from V and 7 bases from J, leaving 20 bases between. The CDR3 region is CASSRSFRGGVGYTF. CDR3 DNA: TGTGCCAGCAGCAGATCTTTCCGTGGGGGGGTTGGCTACACCTTC.

The genes are TRBV28 and TRBJ2-1; TRBD1 might be the D (6 bases). V lost 7 bases, J lost 11 bases, and 18 bases lay in between. Germline V gene data show CDR1 as MDHEN and CDR2 as SYDVKM. The CDR3 contains 13 residues. The CDR3 DNA is TGTGCCAGCACCAAAGCAGGGGACCGAAAGCAGTTCTTC. Its protein product is CASTKAGDRKQFF.

This chain connects TRBV5-1 to TRBJ2-5; 10 bases are shared with TRBD2. Trimming took 2 bases from V and 7 from J; bases not matched to a gene: 11. Germline CDR1 reads SGHRS; CDR2 reads YFSETQ. This CDR3 comprises 16 residues. CDR3 loop: CASSFASGSTLATQYF. In DNA, the CDR3 is TGCGCCAGCAGCTTTGCTAGCGGGAGTACGCTGGCGACCCAGTACTTC.

The V and J genes are TRBV7-9 and TRBJ2-7; 12 bases match TRBD2. Germline lookup yields CDR1 SEHNR and CDR2 FQNEAQ (reference sequence). The V segment lost 4 bases and the J segment 1 base; nucleotides outside the gene matches: 8. The CDR3 contains 17 residues. The CDR3 spells CASSSSGTSGRSYEQYF. The CDR3 nucleotides read TGTGCCAGCAGCTCCTCCGGGACTAGCGGGCGGTCCTACGAGCAGTACTTC.

This chain uses TRBV7-3 with TRBJ1-1; D is uncertain. CDR3 length: 13 amino acids. The V and J ends lost 1 base and 0 bases respectively, with 3 bases between them. From germline, CDR1 is SGHTA and CDR2 FQGTGA. The CDR3: CASSLSVNTEAFF. Written as DNA, the CDR3 is TGTGCCAGCAGCTTAAGCGTGAACACTGAAGCTTTCTTT.

CDR3 in amino acids: CASSSPQGYGYTF. The CDR3 DNA sequence: TGTGCCAGCAGTTCCCCACAGGGCTATGGCTACACCTTC. The gene calls are TRBV6-5 and TRBJ1-2; possibly TRBD1 for D (6 bases). V lost 4 bases, J lost 4 bases, and 10 bases lay in between. This CDR3 spans 13 amino acids. Germline V gene data show CDR1 as MNHEY and CDR2 as SVGAGI.

The rearrangement joins TRBV5-1 to TRBJ2-1, with 9 bases fitting TRBD2. Germline lookup yields CDR1 SGHRS and CDR2 YFSETQ. The V gene end was trimmed by 2 bases and the J gene end by 3 bases; junction bases not matched to a gene: 9. This CDR3 contains 17 residues. CDR3 residues: CASSLDLAGTGYNEQFF. In DNA form, the CDR3 reads TGCGCCAGCAGCTTAGACCTAGCGGGAACGGGCTACAATGAGCAGTTCTTC.

As DNA, the CDR3 is TGCGCCAGCAGCCAAGAAAAGGGGGCGCATTTAGCAGATACGCAGTATTTT. Translated: CASSQEKGAHLADTQYF. The rearrangement uses TRBV4-1 and TRBJ2-3; 7 nucleotides line up with TRBD1. Germline V gene lookup returns CDR1 MGHRA and CDR2 YSYEKL. Trimming at V came to 0 bases and at J to 4 bases, leaving 10 bases not matched to a gene. This CDR3 is built from 17 residues.

The V gene is TRBV29-1, the J gene TRBJ2-7; D possibly corresponds to TRBD2 (5 bases). Germline CDR1 reads SQVTM; CDR2 reads ANQGSEA. Trimming removed 4 bases from V and 1 base from J, with 20 bases in between. This CDR3 region has 16 residues. In nucleotides, the CDR3 is TGCAGCGTTGTTCAGGCTAGGGCCCCGGGATCCTACGAGCAGTACTTC. It codes for CSVVQARAPGSYEQYF.